This TCR beta chain was recorded in a study of blood T cell repertoires in COVID-19 (dated by TCRdb to 2019 to 2021). Regarding the research as a whole: The collaborator samples originated in the United States, Italy and Spain and spanned the acute and convalescent phases of COVID-19. The material from the prospective study consisted of cDNA or gDNA derived from T cells, B-cell-depleted T cells, or PBMCs. The dataset comprised deeply sampled blood TCRbeta repertoires from subjects exposed to, actively infected with, or recovered from COVID-19. The repertoires were released in a freely available public database meant as a resource for research on the immune response to SARS-CoV-2. The samples were drawn from two sources: the first 160 participants of the ongoing ImmuneRACE study, and 950 to 1,500 subjects contributed by 6 global collaborators. The sample metadata nearly always contained a de-identified subject ID, COVID-19 status, age in years and sex. Where available, HLA class I and class II types were taken from metadata supplied by the sample provider and were not determined by assay-based typing.

Note on this clone: The target of this receptor is not known. No base quality values were provided; no much bigger clone lies one nucleotide off.

Paper-wide results and their limitations: The amount of clinical and demographic metadata varied by source and participant and was provided uncurated.

From a lookup of the germline V gene, CDR1 and CDR2 are SNHLY and FYNNEI. V lost 6 bases and J lost 2 bases, and the count of bases not matched to a germline gene is 5. CDR3 length: 14 amino acids, cysteine to phenylalanine. Only CDR3 DNA is held: 42 bases, read in frame from base 1. Participants in the prospective study were aged roughly 18 to 100 years, lived in under 30 United States geographic areas, and enrolled through a virtual design. To assign participants to cohorts, the prospective study relied on clinical history that participants themselves reported in a screening survey and a study questionnaire. For ImmuneRACE Cohort 3, a participant was defined as recovered based on two consecutive negative NP/OP PCR tests, clearance by a healthcare professional, or resolution of symptoms. Mobile phlebotomists in the prospective study collected whole blood, serum and a nasopharyngeal or oropharyngeal swab from every participant. Over an approximately 2-month period, participants in the prospective study had the option of providing additional blood draws and questionnaires. Before DNA extraction, prospective study blood samples were shipped either frozen or at room temperature.

TCRbeta CDR3 regions were amplified from genomic DNA by means of the immunoSEQ Assay, a bias-controlled multiplex PCR. In the original analysis: The number of nucleated cells in each sample was estimated by amplification of reference gene primers within the assay. To quantify the absolute abundance of each unique TCRbeta CDR3 rearrangement, sequence reads were collapsed and filtered. For each sample, productive Simpson clonality was calculated as the square root of Simpson's diversity index over productive rearrangements. TCRdb stores this immuneACCESS table with in-frame sequences only. Part of the clones is absent; in the studies checked, under half of the shortfall reflects unresolved V genes, and no reason is known for the rest. V, J and clone size reflect that table, while D and trimming were determined from the DNA. This sample holds over 250,000 clones; around 86% were observed only once. The leading ten clones occupy approximately 2.5% of the sample.

The chain is assembled from TRBV2 and TRBJ2-7; the central 9 bases match TRBD1. This clonotype was sampled from a woman between 18 and 29 years old who had recovered from COVID-19. The sample consisted of PBMCs or T cells enriched from blood (not recorded which). The CDR3 protein: CASRDRGLTYEQYF. In nucleotides, the sequence is TGTGCCAGCAGAGACAGGGGGTTGACCTACGAGCAGTACTTC.